This T cell receptor beta chain comes out of a study of blood T cell repertoires in COVID-19. Germline CDR1 and CDR2: ENHRY and SYGVKD. This CDR3 region has 15 residues. V gave up 10 bases and J gave up 0 bases, with 19 bases separating them. The protocol was immunoSEQ multiplex PCR, while the TCRdb copy is restricted to in-frame clones and leaves out a portion. The table includes roughly 11,000 clones, 71% detected once. This sequence was found in a man between 60 and 75 years old with COVID-19, enrolled during active disease. What was sequenced was peripheral blood. V and J are TRBV10-3 and TRBJ2-7; a possible D gene is TRBD2 (6 bases). CDR3 loop: CATRDGRSPSYEQYF. The CDR3 nucleotides read TGTGCCACCAGAGACGGGAGATCCCCCTCCTACGAGCAGTACTTC.